This T cell receptor beta chain comes out of a study of blood T cell repertoires in COVID-19 (dated by TCRdb to the early 2020s). The study in broad terms: Samples covering the acute and convalescent phases of COVID-19 were provided by collaborators in the United States, Italy and Spain. The material from the prospective study consisted of cDNA or gDNA derived from T cells, B-cell-depleted T cells, or PBMCs. Subjects who had been exposed to COVID-19, were actively infected with it, or had recovered from it provided the deeply sampled blood TCRbeta repertoires that made up the dataset. The repertoires were released in a freely available public database meant as a resource for research on the immune response to SARS-CoV-2. Samples came from the ongoing ImmuneRACE study (first 160 participants) plus 1,254 subjects from 6 global collaborators. Sample metadata almost always included a de-identified subject ID, COVID-19 status, age in years and sex. Where available, HLA class I and class II types were obtained from metadata supplied by the sample provider rather than from assay-based typing. The paper as a whole reports these results and caveats: Clinical and demographic metadata were provided uncurated, with the amount varying by source and participant.

In the prospective study, participants were roughly 18 to 100 years old, resided in about 25 geographic areas of the United States, and were enrolled through a virtual design. In the prospective study, participants were assigned to cohorts based on the clinical history participants reported in a screening survey and a study questionnaire. Recovered participants in ImmuneRACE Cohort 3 were defined by two consecutive negative NP/OP PCR tests, clearance by a healthcare professional, or resolution of symptoms. Each participant in the prospective study had whole blood, serum and a nasopharyngeal or oropharyngeal swab collected by mobile phlebotomists. Prospective study participants could optionally give additional blood draws and questionnaires over an approximately two-month period. Prospective study blood samples were shipped either frozen or at room temperature before DNA extraction. TCRbeta CDR3 regions were amplified from genomic DNA using the immunoSEQ Assay, a bias-controlled multiplex PCR. The study's own analysis went as follows. Nucleated cell counts per sample were estimated from amplification of reference gene primers within the assay. To quantify the absolute abundance of each unique TCRbeta CDR3 rearrangement, sequence reads were collapsed and filtered. For each sample, productive Simpson clonality was calculated as the square root of Simpson's diversity index across productive rearrangements. TCRdb re-hosts the immuneACCESS table, in-frame sequences only. Its copies lack some clones; in the studies checked, an unresolved V gene accounts for under half of them, and the cause for the rest is not known. V and J calls and clone size follow that table, whereas D and trimming were derived from the DNA. The sample profile shows approximately 280,000 clones; roughly 86% of them were found once. About 2.7% of the sample is taken by the ten largest.

With respect to this clone: It lacks a known antigen. Per-base quality was not reported, and no clone a single base away is much larger than it.

Including cysteine and phenylalanine, the CDR3 has 17 amino acids. Only CDR3 DNA is held: 51 bases, read in frame from base 1. The germline V gene yields LGHNA for CDR1 and YNFKEQ for CDR2. Cut back by 5 bases and 2 bases, the V and J ends lie 22 bases apart. The chain links TRBV4-2 with TRBJ2-7; the best D guess is TRBD2, with 6 bases matching. Sample: PBMCs or T cells enriched from blood (not recorded which). The receptor comes from a woman between 18 and 29 years old who had recovered from COVID-19. The CDR3 loop reads CASSYERAVTTTYEQYF. The DNA sequence is as follows: TGTGCCAGCAGCTACGAGCGGGCGGTGACAACAACCTACGAGCAGTACTTC.